Each of the 8 T cell receptor beta chains below was sequenced from the same sample in a study of blood T cell repertoires in COVID-19. TCRdb's table, derived via immunoSEQ multiplex PCR, lists solely in-frame clones and lacks some. The sample has roughly 30,000 clones, 93% seen once. Input material: peripheral blood. The receptors were gathered from a woman aged 70 to 79 with COVID-19, enrolled during active disease.

This rearrangement joins TRBV6-5 to TRBJ1-4; 7 bases agree with TRBD1. Germline V gene sequence: CDR1 MNHEY, CDR2 SVGAGI. This CDR3 comprises 16 residues. Trimming took 2 bases from V and 5 from J; bases not matched to a gene: 8. CDR3 sequence reads: CASSYRSGQLNEKLFF. The CDR3 DNA follows: TGTGCCAGCAGTTACCGCTCGGGACAGTTAAATGAAAAACTGTTTTTT.

This chain joins TRBV9 and TRBJ1-5, with D possibly being TRBD1 (5 bases). The length of the CDR3 is 14 residues. Trimming cost V 4 bases and J 5 bases, with 13 bases left between them. CDR1 and CDR2 (germline): SGDLS, YYNGEE. The CDR3 loop is CASSPDWGDQPQHF. In DNA, the CDR3 is TGTGCCAGCAGCCCGGATTGGGGCGATCAGCCCCAGCATTTT.

CDR3 sequence (DNA): TGTGCCAGCAGCGAGGGACAGCAATATGGCTACACCTTC. This translates into CASSEGQQYGYTF. The V call is TRBV9, the J call TRBJ1-2; 7 bases are a match to TRBD1. V lost 3 bases and J lost 5; bases outside the gene matches: 4. CDR1 is SGDLS and CDR2 is YYNGEE in the germline V gene. The CDR3 covers 13 residues.

The CDR3 coding sequence is TGTGCCAGTAGTGGGGGGGGGACTAGCGTTAATGAGCAGTTCTTC. Its protein is CASSGGGTSVNEQFF. The chain recombines TRBV19 with TRBJ2-1; TRBD2 agrees at 10 bases. J gave up 7 bases and V 5 bases, and 8 bases lay outside the gene matches. This CDR3 has 15 amino acids. CDR1 and CDR2 from the germline V gene are LNHDA and SQIVND (reference sequence).

This clone has a handful of counts. This chain connects TRBV7-2 to TRBJ1-5; perhaps TRBD1 as D (5 bases). The germline V gene encodes CDR1 SGHTA and CDR2 FQGNSA. CDR3 size: 15 residues. V was trimmed by 1 base and J by 3 bases, leaving 10 bases between them. CDR3 residues: CASSLGGSFNQPQHF. CDR3 in DNA: TGTGCCAGCAGCTTAGGGGGCTCCTTCAATCAGCCCCAGCATTTT.

The chain has TRBV15 and TRBJ1-2, with D uncertain. Germline CDR1 LNHNV, CDR2 YYDKDF (reference sequence). Between the trimmed V and J ends, which lost 0 bases and 5 bases, there was a span of 10 bases. CDR3 size: 14 residues. The CDR3 nucleotides read TGTGCCACCAGCAGAGATCTGGGCTCTTATGGCTACACCTTC. Translation gives CATSRDLGSYGYTF.

The rearrangement joins TRBV3-1 (or the pseudogene TRBV3-2) to TRBJ2-1; the D is unclear. Germline V lookup: CDR1 LGHDT, CDR2 YNNKEL (reference sequence). This CDR3 is built from 16 residues. V was cut by 1 base and J by 4 bases, with 14 bases left in between. The CDR3 region is CASSQGVWAEYNEQFF. Written as DNA, the CDR3 is TGTGCCAGCAGCCAAGGGGTTTGGGCAGAGTACAATGAGCAGTTCTTC.

The chain joins TRBV7-9 to TRBJ2-7; 7 positions match TRBD1. This CDR3 is 14 amino acids long. V shed 5 bases and J 3 bases; nucleotides not matched to a gene: 7. Per germline, CDR1 SEHNR and CDR2 FQNEAQ (reference sequence). The CDR3 sequence: CASSVHWTGYEQYF. The DNA of the CDR3 is TGTGCCAGCAGCGTACACTGGACAGGCTACGAGCAGTACTTC.